This TCR beta chain was observed in a study of shared clonotypes between healthy human individuals. Naivety among CD8 cells was defined by CD45RO negativity and positive CCR7 selection, thereby excluding terminally differentiated effector memory CD45RA+ cells. This CDR3 has 15 residues. After removal of 3 bases from V and 1 base from J, the junction contained 0 bases not matched to a gene. CDR1 is KGHSH and CDR2 is LQKENI in the germline V gene. The data were produced by immunoSEQ multiplex PCR, yet TCRdb's version contains in-frame clones alone and is incomplete. The repertoire holds around 2,000,000 clones, with around 93% as singletons.

This chain links TRBV18 with TRBJ2-2, with TRBD1 matching 9 bases. The receptor was isolated from a man between 18 and 35 years old in good health. Some clones in this sample may be carry-over from other donors' samples. The sequenced material came from naive CD8+ T cells from PBMCs. CDR3 in DNA: TGTGCCAGCTCACCGACAGGGGGGAACACCGGGGAGCTGTTTTTT. It specifies CASSPTGGNTGELFF.